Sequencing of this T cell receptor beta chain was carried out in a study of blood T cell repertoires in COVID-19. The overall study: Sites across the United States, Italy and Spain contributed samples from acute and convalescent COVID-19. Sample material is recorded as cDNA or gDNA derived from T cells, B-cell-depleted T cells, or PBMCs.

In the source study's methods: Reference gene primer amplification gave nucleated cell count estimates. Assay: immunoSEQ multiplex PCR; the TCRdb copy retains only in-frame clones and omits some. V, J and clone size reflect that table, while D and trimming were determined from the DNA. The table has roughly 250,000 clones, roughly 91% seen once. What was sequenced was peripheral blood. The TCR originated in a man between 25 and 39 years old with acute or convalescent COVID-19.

CDR3 region: CASSSSPGGHEQFF. The CDR3 DNA sequence: TGTGCCAGCAGCTCCTCCCCGGGAGGACATGAGCAGTTCTTC. The chain combines TRBV11-2 with TRBJ2-1; the match to TRBD2 covers 7 bases. This CDR3 spans 14 amino acids. From germline, CDR1 is SGHAT and CDR2 FQNNGV. With V trimmed by 4 bases and J by 8 bases, 8 bases remained unmatched.